Each of the 11 T cell receptor beta chains below was sequenced from the same sample in a study of T cell responses to AZD1222 COVID-19 vaccine. The data were produced by immunoSEQ multiplex PCR, yet TCRdb's version contains in-frame clones alone and is incomplete. The sample consists of 120,000 to 150,000 clones, around 90% of them appearing once. Sequenced material: peripheral blood, taken 28 days after the second dose of the MenACWY control vaccine. These receptors were taken from an adult who received the MenACWY meningococcal vaccine as a control.

The rearrangement links TRBV6-5 to TRBJ1-4, with 9 positions matching TRBD1. V shed 5 bases, J shed 8 bases, and the junction held 6 bases outside the gene matches. The CDR3 runs 14 residues. CDR1 and CDR2 (germline): MNHEY, SVGAGI. CDR3 protein: CASSQDRGGEKLFF. In DNA form, the CDR3 reads TGTGCCAGCAGTCAGGACAGGGGAGGCGAAAAACTGTTTTTT.

In its sample, this clone was seen once. The chain has TRBV19 and TRBJ1-1; D not certain. Germline values: CDR1 LNHDA, CDR2 SQIVND (reference sequence). V lost 3 bases to trimming and J lost 1 base, with 9 bases between them. The CDR3 runs to 14 residues. The CDR3 region has the DNA TGTGCCAGTAGTATCGAACCGTCGAACACTGAAGCTTTCTTT. Protein: CASSIEPSNTEAFF.

This rearrangement joins TRBV14 to TRBJ2-7; the match to TRBD2 covers 12 bases. The CDR3 extends over 18 amino acids. Trimming took 8 bases from V and 0 from J; bases not matched to a gene: 14. Per the germline V gene, CDR1 is SGHDN and CDR2 is FVKESK. The CDR3 spells CASLISASGGESSYEQYF. CDR3 DNA sequence: TGTGCCAGCCTCATCAGTGCTAGCGGGGGGGAAAGCTCCTACGAGCAGTACTTC.

The rearrangement uses TRBV3-1 (or the pseudogene TRBV3-2) and TRBJ2-5; unclear D gene. The V end lost 3 bases, the J end lost 5 bases, and 7 bases lay between the germline ends. Looked up from germline, CDR1 is LGHDT and CDR2 is YNNKEL (reference sequence). This CDR3 spans 12 amino acids. CDR3 nucleotides: TGTGCCAGCAGCCACGGTGGGGAGACCCAGTACTTC. It translates to CASSHGGETQYF.

This rearrangement joins TRBV27 to TRBJ1-2, with 8 bases lining up with TRBD1. The germline V gene encodes CDR1 MNHEY and CDR2 SMNVEV (reference sequence). This CDR3 comprises 15 residues. V gave up 4 bases and J gave up 6 bases; unmatched junction bases: 10. The CDR3 loop reads CASSSPSGGSDGYTF. The DNA for the CDR3 is TGTGCCAGCAGTTCCCCATCAGGGGGCTCAGATGGCTACACCTTC.

Written as DNA, the CDR3 is TGTGCCAGCAGCGGAACCGGGGAGCAAGATAATGAAAAACTGTTTTTT. The encoded protein is CASSGTGEQDNEKLFF. The chain is built from TRBV9 and TRBJ1-4; D unclear. Deletions cut 3 bases from V and 4 bases from J, with 16 bases between. Germline V gene lookup returns CDR1 SGDLS and CDR2 YYNGEE. The CDR3 contains 16 residues.

CDR3 amino acids: CASSTGWPQETQYF. CDR3 nucleotide sequence: TGTGCCAGTAGTACCGGGTGGCCCCAAGAGACCCAGTACTTC. The chain has TRBV19 and TRBJ2-5; D remains ambiguous. This CDR3 is built from 14 residues. CDR1 and CDR2 from the germline V gene are LNHDA and SQIVND (reference sequence). Trimming stripped 4 bases from V and 1 base from J, with 10 bases between. The variable domain in full, completed from reference TRBV19 and TRBJ2-5, reads DGGITQSPKYLFRKEGQNVTLSCEQNLNHDAMYWYRQDPGQGLRLIYYSQIVNDFQKGDIAEGYSVSREKKESFPLTVTSAQKNPTAFYLCASSTGWPQETQYFGPGTRLLVL.

The chain carries TRBV3-1 (or the pseudogene TRBV3-2) and TRBJ2-5; 7 nucleotides agree with TRBD1. This CDR3 comprises 13 residues. Germline-derived CDR1 and CDR2 are LGHDT and YNNKEL (reference sequence). Trimming cost V 3 bases and J 5 bases; bases outside gene matches: 3. Here the CDR3 reads CASSQTGMETQYF. Written as DNA, the CDR3 is TGTGCCAGCAGCCAGACAGGGATGGAGACCCAGTACTTC.

The chain joins TRBV14 to TRBJ2-7; TRBD2 matches at 7 bases. Germline CDR1 is SGHDN and CDR2 is FVKESK. The V segment lost 4 bases and the J segment 5 bases; nucleotides outside the gene matches: 2. This CDR3 region has 12 residues. CDR3 protein: CASSRTRNEQYF. CDR3 in DNA: TGTGCCAGCAGCCGGACTAGGAACGAGCAGTACTTC.

The chain combines TRBV2 with TRBJ1-2; tentatively, D is TRBD1 (6 bases). V was trimmed by 9 bases and J by 0 bases, leaving 11 bases between them. The germline CDR1 and CDR2 sequences are SNHLY and FYNNEI. This CDR3 is built from 13 residues. The CDR3 loop is CARGDIANYGYTF. CDR3 bases: TGTGCCAGAGGGGACATTGCTAACTATGGCTACACCTTC.

Here the CDR3 reads CATSRVGDTTDTQYF. The CDR3 nucleotides read TGTGCCACCAGCAGAGTGGGGGACACTACAGATACGCAGTATTTT. V usage is TRBV15 and J usage is TRBJ2-3, with D possibly being TRBD1 (6 bases). The CDR3 totals 15 residues. Trimming stripped 1 base from V and 3 bases from J, with 11 bases between. Germline loops: CDR1 LNHNV, CDR2 YYDKDF (reference sequence).